Here is one TCR beta chain with its context. Its antigen is currently unknown. Just one base apart from a much larger clone, this may be a read error. This sample was included in a study of tumor-infiltrating lymphocytes in primary liver carcinoma. Across the study: There were tumors of stage T1-T3 N0M0, each 4.2 to 10 cm across.

Germline DNA was also extracted, while the blood RNA originated from unsorted whole blood. Chronic HBV infection, untreated so far, was present in the patients. The collection of roughly 3.9 milliliters of peripheral blood preceded surgery. Production of TCR beta cDNA used 500 ng total RNA together with a constant-region primer. Slightly modified ARM-PCR, run as three nested multiplex PCR rounds, produced the TCR beta libraries. The two initial PCR rounds, around 11 cycles each, used TRBV1-TRBV30 forward and C-beta reverse primers. TCRdb itself ran the multiplex PCR reads through MiXCR, one entry per CDR3 protein. The sample contains approximately 330,000 distinct CDR3 sequences, about two thirds of which appear only once. This CDR3 spans 14 amino acids. V was trimmed by 0 bases and J by 3 bases, leaving 9 bases between them. Germline V gene data show CDR1 as MNHEY and CDR2 as SVGAGI. Study results and limitations: Lower overlap was observed for tumor-adjacent and tumor-blood pairs relative to tumor region pairs.

This chain uses TRBV6-5 with TRBJ2-7; no firm D call. Material: peripheral blood. The receptor was derived from a man aged 35 to 55 with primary liver carcinoma and hepatitis B virus infection. The CDR3 region has the DNA TGTGCCAGCAGTTACTCGGGCGGTTACTACGAGCAGTACTTC. This sequence encodes CASSYSGGYYEQYF.